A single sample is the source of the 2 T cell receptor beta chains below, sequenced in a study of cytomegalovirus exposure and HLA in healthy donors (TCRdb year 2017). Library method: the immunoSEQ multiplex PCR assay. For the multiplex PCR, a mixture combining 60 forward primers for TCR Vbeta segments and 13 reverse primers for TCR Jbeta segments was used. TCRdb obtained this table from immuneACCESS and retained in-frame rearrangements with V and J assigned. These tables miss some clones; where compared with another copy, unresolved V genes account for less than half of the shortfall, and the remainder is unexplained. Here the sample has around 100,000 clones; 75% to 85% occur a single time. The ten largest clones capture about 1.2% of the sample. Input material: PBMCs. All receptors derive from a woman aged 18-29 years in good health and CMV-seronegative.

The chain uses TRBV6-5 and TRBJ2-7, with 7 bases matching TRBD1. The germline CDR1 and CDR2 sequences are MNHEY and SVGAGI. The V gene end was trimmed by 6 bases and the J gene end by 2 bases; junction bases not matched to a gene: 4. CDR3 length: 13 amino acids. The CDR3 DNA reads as TGTGCCAGCAGGGGGACAGCTACCTACGAGCAGTACTTC. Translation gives CASRGTATYEQYF.

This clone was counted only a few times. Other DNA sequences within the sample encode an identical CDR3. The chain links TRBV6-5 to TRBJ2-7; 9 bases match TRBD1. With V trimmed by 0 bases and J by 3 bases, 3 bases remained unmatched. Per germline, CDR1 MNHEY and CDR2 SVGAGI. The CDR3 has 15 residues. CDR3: CASSYSGTGSYEQYF. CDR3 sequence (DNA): TGTGCCAGCAGTTACTCGGGGACAGGGAGCTACGAGCAGTACTTC.